This entry lists 17 T cell receptor beta chains sequenced from one sample in a study of blood T cell repertoires in COVID-19. The repertoire was sequenced with immunoSEQ multiplex PCR; TCRdb's copy has only in-frame clones and lacks some. The sample contains 150,000 to 200,000 clones, 80% of which appear only once. The specimen was PBMCs or T cells enriched from blood (not recorded which). The origin of the receptors is a man aged 40-55 years who had recovered from COVID-19.

The chain couples TRBV5-1 to TRBJ2-2; 8 bases map to TRBD2. The germline V gene has CDR1 SGHRS and CDR2 YFSETQ. The CDR3 has 16 residues. The V gene end was trimmed by 1 base and the J gene end by 7 bases; junction bases not matched to a gene: 9. The CDR3 region has the DNA TGCGCCAGCAGCTTGAATAGCGGGGACTGGGGCGGGGAGCTGTTTTTT. Translated: CASSLNSGDWGGELFF.

The J gene is TRBJ2-7, the V gene TRBV27, with 7 positions matching TRBD1. This CDR3 has 13 residues. CDR1 and CDR2 (germline): MNHEY, SMNVEV (reference sequence). V gave up 6 bases and J gave up 3 bases; unmatched junction bases: 5. The CDR3 here is CASSPTGFYEQYF. CDR3 sequence (DNA): TGTGCCAGCAGCCCGACAGGGTTCTACGAGCAGTACTTC.

The rearrangement links TRBV7-9 to TRBJ1-1; D gene uncertain. Germline V gene data show CDR1 as SEHNR and CDR2 as FQNEAQ (reference sequence). The length of the CDR3 is 14 residues. Deletions cut 1 base from V and 0 bases from J, with 6 bases between. The CDR3 sequence: CASSLDRVNTEAFF. CDR3 bases: TGTGCCAGCAGCTTAGACCGGGTGAACACTGAAGCTTTCTTT.

This clone was counted ten times or more. V usage is TRBV10-2 and J usage is TRBJ1-6; D unclear. The CDR3 covers 12 residues. Trimming took 6 bases from V and 10 from J, leaving 10 bases between them. Germline V CDR1 and CDR2: WSHSY, SAAADI. The CDR3 nucleotides read TGCGCCAGCAGGAATACGGGGTCACCCCTCCACTTT. As protein: CASRNTGSPLHF.

The chain joins TRBV7-3 to TRBJ1-2; 11 bases match TRBD1. From germline, CDR1 is SGHTA and CDR2 FQGTGA. The CDR3 totals 13 residues. With V trimmed by 2 bases and J by 8 bases, 1 base remained unmatched. The CDR3 sequence: CASSLGQGAGYTF. In nucleotides, the CDR3 is TGTGCCAGCAGCTTAGGACAGGGGGCCGGCTACACCTTC. Drawing the rest from reference TRBV7-3 and TRBJ1-2, the complete variable domain is GAGVSQTPSNKVTEKGKYVELRCDPISGHTALYWYRQSLGQGPEFLIYFQGTGAADDSGLPNDRFFAVRPEGSVSTLKIQRTERGDSAVYLCASSLGQGAGYTFGSGTRLTVV.

This clone appeared once. V is TRBV25-1 and J is TRBJ1-2; 7 nucleotides align to TRBD1. This CDR3 has 12 amino acids. With V trimmed by 4 bases and J by 8 bases, 4 bases remained unmatched. Germline assignment: CDR1 MGHDK and CDR2 SYGVNS. This chain's CDR3 is CASSGQGGGYTF. CDR3 DNA sequence: TGTGCCAGCAGTGGACAGGGAGGCGGCTACACCTTC.

The chain employs TRBV9 and TRBJ1-1, with D maybe TRBD1 (5 bases). Trimming removed 2 bases from V and 7 bases from J, with 12 bases in between. Germline CDR1 and CDR2: SGDLS and YYNGEE. The length of the CDR3 is 13 residues. In DNA, the CDR3 is TGTGCCAGCAGCGTGGGAGGGGAAGATGAAGCTTTCTTT. Translation gives CASSVGGEDEAFF.

CDR3: CATSLGGNTYEQYF. CDR3 nucleotide sequence: TGTGCCACCAGCCTGGGGGGGAATACCTACGAGCAGTACTTC. J is TRBJ2-7 and V is TRBV15, with 7 bases that match TRBD2. The CDR3 contains 14 residues. In germline, CDR1 is LNHNV, CDR2 YYDKDF (reference sequence). V lost 5 bases and J lost 2; bases outside the gene matches: 6.

This clone was seen just once. The J gene is TRBJ1-3, the V gene TRBV24-1; TRBD1 might be the D (5 bases). This CDR3 is built from 17 residues. V dropped 2 bases and J dropped 0 bases, with 13 bases sitting between them. Germline CDR1 reads KGHDR; CDR2 reads SFDVKD. The CDR3 loop reads CATSDSDDRDSGNTIYF. Here the CDR3 DNA reads TGTGCCACCAGTGATTCGGATGACAGAGACTCTGGAAACACCATATATTTT.

The genes are TRBV7-9 and TRBJ2-1; 7 positions agree with TRBD1. Germline CDR1 SEHNR, CDR2 FQNEAQ (reference sequence). CDR3 length: 16 residues. V lost 5 bases to trimming and J lost 5 bases; unmatched junction nucleotides: 12. The CDR3 DNA reads as TGTGCCAGCAGCGCTCAGACAGGGAAGTCCCACAATGAGCAGTTCTTC. It translates to CASSAQTGKSHNEQFF.

This clone showed up just a few times. The rearrangement uses TRBV5-1 and TRBJ1-2; tentative D call: TRBD1 (5 bases). The germline V gene encodes CDR1 SGHRS and CDR2 YFSETQ. V lost 4 bases and J 4 bases, leaving 11 bases between the germline ends. The CDR3 has 13 amino acids. The CDR3: CASSASGGYGYTF. The CDR3 DNA reads as TGCGCCAGCAGCGCCTCGGGGGGCTATGGCTACACCTTC.

The chain has TRBV9 and TRBJ2-3, with TRBD2 identical over 10 bases. CDR3 length: 16 amino acids. Losses at the gene ends were 7 bases for V and 2 bases for J; bases not matched to a gene: 10. CDR1 is SGDLS, CDR2 YYNGEE, per germline. CDR3 sequence reads: CASGGPGTSATDTQYF. The DNA of the CDR3 is TGTGCCAGCGGTGGTCCAGGGACTAGCGCCACAGATACGCAGTATTTT.

This sequence joins TRBV11-2 and TRBJ1-5; no clear D gene. The CDR3 is made up of 13 amino acids. Germline V CDR1 and CDR2: SGHAT, FQNNGV. Between the trimmed V and J ends, which lost 0 bases and 5 bases, there was a span of 5 bases. CDR3 loop: CASSLEGDQPQHF. CDR3 coding DNA: TGTGCCAGCAGCTTAGAAGGAGATCAGCCCCAGCATTTT. The full variable domain, in which reference TRBV11-2 and TRBJ1-5 provide the parts outside the CDR3, is EAGVAQSPRYKIIEKRQSVAFWCNPISGHATLYWYQQILGQGPKLLIQFQNNGVVDDSQLPKDRFSAERLKGVDSTLKIQPAKLEDSAVYLCASSLEGDQPQHFGDGTRLSIL.

The V gene is TRBV30, the J gene TRBJ2-2, with TRBD2 matching 11 bases. The trim removed 1 base at V and 0 bases at J, leaving 4 bases unmatched. Germline V gene sequence: CDR1 GTSNPN, CDR2 SVGIG (reference sequence). This CDR3 comprises 17 residues. The CDR3 region is CAWSGLAGSANTGELFF. The CDR3 DNA is TGTGCCTGGAGTGGACTAGCGGGGTCAGCGAACACCGGGGAGCTGTTTTTT.

This clone was counted between two and nine times. The gene calls are TRBV10-3 and TRBJ1-2; 10 bases match TRBD1. Germline assignment: CDR1 ENHRY and CDR2 SYGVKD. CDR3 length equals 14 residues. J gave up 8 bases and V 10 bases, and 13 bases lay outside the gene matches. CDR3 sequence (DNA): TGTGCCACGATCGGTAGACAGGGGGCTCTCGGCTACACCTTC. It encodes CATIGRQGALGYTF.

This clone was observed a handful of times. V gene TRBV2 combines with J gene TRBJ1-3; 12 bases align to TRBD1. J lost 5 bases, V lost 5 bases, and 7 bases had no gene match. Germline V gene lookup returns CDR1 SNHLY and CDR2 FYNNEI. The CDR3 runs 16 residues. The CDR3 loop is CASSLGQGAGRNTIYF. The CDR3 DNA sequence: TGTGCCAGCAGTCTGGGACAGGGGGCTGGAAGAAACACCATATATTTT.

The chain carries TRBV5-1 and TRBJ2-6; D is possibly TRBD1 (6 bases). Looked up from germline, CDR1 is SGHRS and CDR2 is YFSETQ. The CDR3 has 21 amino acids. V lost 0 bases and J 0 bases, leaving 22 bases between the germline ends. CDR3 sequence reads: CASSLASDSFFLGSGANVLTF. CDR3 bases: TGCGCCAGCAGCTTGGCCTCGGACAGTTTCTTCCTTGGCTCTGGGGCCAACGTCCTGACTTTC. Full variable domain (remainder filled in from reference TRBV5-1 and TRBJ2-6): KAGVTQTPRYLIKTRGQQVTLSCSPISGHRSVSWYQQTPGQGLQFLFEYFSETQRNKGNFPGRFSGRQFSNSRSEMNVSTLELGDSALYLCASSLASDSFFLGSGANVLTFGAGSRLTVL.